This T cell receptor (beta chain) was identified during a study of blood T cell repertoires in COVID-19. Looked up from germline, CDR1 is MNHEY and CDR2 is SVGAGI. V lost 6 bases to trimming and J lost 3 bases, with 15 bases between them. The CDR3 sequence is 15 residues long. Using immunoSEQ multiplex PCR, the repertoire was profiled, and TCRdb retains in-frame clones only, with some absent. The table has around 250,000 clones, 84% seen once. J is TRBJ1-5 and V is TRBV6-5; weak D call: TRBD1 (6 bases). This TCR came from a man aged 25-40 years with acute COVID-19. Sequencing was carried out using PBMCs or T cells enriched from blood (not recorded which). The CDR3 loop reads CASSRTGLDNQPQHF. CDR3 nucleotides: TGTGCCAGCAGCAGAACAGGGCTCGACAATCAGCCCCAGCATTTT.